Listed here are 8 T cell receptor beta chains from one sample, sequenced in a study of T cells in Graves' hyperthyroidism and ophthalmopathy. Amplification targeted TCR beta CDR3 regions from RNA transcripts. First-round RT-PCR of the TCR CDR3 relied on the HTBI primer set. TCRdb fed the multiplex PCR reads into MiXCR, producing one record per CDR3 protein. In the table there are around 720,000 distinct CDR3 sequences, 35% of which are singletons. Sequenced sample: blood. All receptors come from a woman aged 40 to 55 with Graves' hyperthyroidism.

The sample holds many counts of this clonotype. The chain couples TRBV2 to TRBJ1-2; D possibly corresponds to TRBD1 (5 bases). Trimming cost V 8 bases and J 4 bases, with 14 bases left between them. The CDR3 runs 13 residues. Germline assignment: CDR1 SNHLY and CDR2 FYNNEI. CDR3 coding DNA: TGTGCCAGCGTAATGGGGGGTAGCTATGGCTACACCTTC. Translation: CASVMGGSYGYTF.

Only a few counts were recorded for this clonotype. V and J are TRBV20-1 and TRBJ1-5; D gene unclear. The CDR3 totals 15 residues. CDR1 is DFQATT, CDR2 SNEGSKA, per germline (reference sequence). Trimming took off 3 bases at V and 6 bases at J, with 18 bases between the two ends. DNA for the CDR3: TGCAGTGCTAGCCAAGACTCGACCCGGGGTCAGCCCCAGCATTTT. This sequence encodes CSASQDSTRGQPQHF.

This clonotype was recorded many times. The V and J genes are TRBV7-2 and TRBJ1-4; 8 bases line up with TRBD1. CDR1 is SGHTA, CDR2 FQGNSA, per germline. With V trimmed by 1 base and J by 8 bases, 12 bases remained unmatched. The CDR3 covers 17 residues. The CDR3 here is CASSLGPGRGRGEKLFF. The CDR3 nucleotides read TGTGCCAGCAGCTTAGGCCCCGGCAGGGGGCGCGGAGAAAAACTGTTTTTT. Filled out from reference TRBV7-2 and TRBJ1-4, the complete variable domain reads GAGVSQSPSNKVTEKGKDVELRCDPISGHTALYWYRQSLGQGLEFLIYFQGNSAPDKSGLPSDRFSAERTGGSVSTLTIQRTQQEDSAVYLCASSLGPGRGRGEKLFFGSGTQLSVL.

This clonotype was seen repeatedly, ten times or more. V usage is TRBV5-5 and J usage is TRBJ2-5; D is undetermined. Germline V gene sequence: CDR1 SGHKS, CDR2 YYEKEE (reference sequence). V was trimmed by 0 bases and J by 5 bases, leaving 14 bases between them. This CDR3 is built from 15 residues. The CDR3 loop reads CASSLGQSLLETQYF. CDR3 in DNA: TGTGCCAGCAGCTTGGGTCAGTCGTTGTTGGAGACCCAGTACTTC.

The sample holds a few counts of this clonotype. The genes are TRBV19 and TRBJ1-4, with D unclear. CDR1 and CDR2 (germline): LNHDA, SQIVND (reference sequence). CDR3 length equals 14 residues. With 3 bases removed from V and 7 bases from J, the gap between germline ends came to 12 bases. This chain's CDR3 is CASSILFIGEKLFF. The DNA of the CDR3 is TGTGCCAGTAGTATTCTCTTCATCGGTGAAAAACTGTTTTTT.

This clonotype was picked up many times. This chain links TRBV19 with TRBJ2-7; the D is unclear. The CDR3 consists of 13 residues. CDR1 is LNHDA and CDR2 is SQIVND in the germline V gene (reference sequence). Trimming shortened V by 5 bases and J by 4 bases, and 12 bases separated the two germline ends. CDR3 coding DNA: TGTGCCAGTAGTGTCAGTATGGCTTACGAGCAGTACTTC. Its translation: CASSVSMAYEQYF.

The chain employs TRBV7-9 and TRBJ2-7, with TRBD1 matching 8 bases. The V gene's germline CDR1 is SEHNR and CDR2 FQNEAQ (reference sequence). Trimming at V came to 6 bases and at J to 0 bases, leaving 7 bases not matched to a gene. The CDR3 is 15 amino acids. CDR3 region: CASRPTGAGSYEQYF. Here the CDR3 DNA reads TGTGCCAGCAGACCGACAGGGGCCGGCTCCTACGAGCAGTACTTC.

In its sample, this clonotype was seen many times. The chain links TRBV19 to TRBJ1-1; 10 bases agree with TRBD1. Germline V lookup: CDR1 LNHDA, CDR2 SQIVND (reference sequence). Unmatched junction bases numbered 12, after V lost 5 bases and J lost 3 bases. The length of the CDR3 is 17 residues. The CDR3 here is CASSEWDRGRMDTEAFF. In DNA, the CDR3 is TGTGCCAGTAGTGAATGGGACAGGGGAAGAATGGACACTGAAGCTTTCTTT.